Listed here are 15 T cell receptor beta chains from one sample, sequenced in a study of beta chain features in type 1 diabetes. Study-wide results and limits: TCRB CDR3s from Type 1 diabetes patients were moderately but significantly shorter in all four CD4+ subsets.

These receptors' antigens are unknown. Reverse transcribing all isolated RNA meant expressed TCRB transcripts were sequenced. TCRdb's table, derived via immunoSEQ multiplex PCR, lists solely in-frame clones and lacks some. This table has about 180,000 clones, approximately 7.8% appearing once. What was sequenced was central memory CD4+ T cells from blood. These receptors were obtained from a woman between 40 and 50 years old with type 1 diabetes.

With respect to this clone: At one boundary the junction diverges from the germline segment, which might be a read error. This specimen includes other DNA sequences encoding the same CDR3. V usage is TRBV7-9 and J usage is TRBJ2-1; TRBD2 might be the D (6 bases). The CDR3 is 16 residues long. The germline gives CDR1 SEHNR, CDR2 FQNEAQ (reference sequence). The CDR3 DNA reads TGTGCCAGCAGCTTAGCGGGAGGAGGCTCCTACAATGAGCAATTCTTC. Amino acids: CASSLAGGGSYNEQFF.

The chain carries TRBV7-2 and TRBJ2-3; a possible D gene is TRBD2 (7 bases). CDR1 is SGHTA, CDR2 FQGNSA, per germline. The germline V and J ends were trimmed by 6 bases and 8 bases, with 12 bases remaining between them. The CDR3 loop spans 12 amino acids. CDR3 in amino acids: CASRKGGGTQYF. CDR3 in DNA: TGTGCCAGCAGAAAGGGAGGGGGTACGCAGTATTTT.

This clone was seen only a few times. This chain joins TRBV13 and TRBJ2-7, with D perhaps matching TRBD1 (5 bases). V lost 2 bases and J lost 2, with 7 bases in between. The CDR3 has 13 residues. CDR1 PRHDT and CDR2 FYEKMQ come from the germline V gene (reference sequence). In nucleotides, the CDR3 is TGTGCCAGCAGCTTAATGGACACCTACGAGCAGTACTTC. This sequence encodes CASSLMDTYEQYF.

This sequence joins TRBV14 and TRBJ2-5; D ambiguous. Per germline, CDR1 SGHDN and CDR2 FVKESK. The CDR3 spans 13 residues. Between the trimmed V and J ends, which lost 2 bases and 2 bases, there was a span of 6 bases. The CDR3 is CASSQNSQETQYF. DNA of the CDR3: TGTGCCAGCAGCCAAAACAGTCAAGAGACCCAGTACTTC.

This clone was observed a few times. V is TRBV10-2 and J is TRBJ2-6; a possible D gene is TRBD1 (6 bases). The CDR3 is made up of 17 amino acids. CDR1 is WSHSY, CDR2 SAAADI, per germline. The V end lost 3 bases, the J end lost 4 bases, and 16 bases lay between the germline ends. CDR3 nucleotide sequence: TGCGCCAGCAGTGACGTCAGGGGCGAGTCAGGGGCCAACGTCCTGACTTTC. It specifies CASSDVRGESGANVLTF.

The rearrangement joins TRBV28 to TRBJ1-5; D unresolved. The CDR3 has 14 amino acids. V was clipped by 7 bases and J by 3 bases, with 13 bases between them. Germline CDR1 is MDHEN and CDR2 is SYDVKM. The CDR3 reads CASKRAALNQPQHF. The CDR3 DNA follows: TGTGCCAGCAAGCGGGCGGCCCTCAATCAGCCCCAGCATTTT.

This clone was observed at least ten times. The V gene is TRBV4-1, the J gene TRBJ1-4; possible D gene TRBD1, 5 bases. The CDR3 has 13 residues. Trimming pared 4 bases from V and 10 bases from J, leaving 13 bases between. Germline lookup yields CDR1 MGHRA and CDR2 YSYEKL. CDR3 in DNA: TGCGCCAGCAGCCCCGGGCCCGGGGGAAAACTGTTTTTT. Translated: CASSPGPGGKLFF.

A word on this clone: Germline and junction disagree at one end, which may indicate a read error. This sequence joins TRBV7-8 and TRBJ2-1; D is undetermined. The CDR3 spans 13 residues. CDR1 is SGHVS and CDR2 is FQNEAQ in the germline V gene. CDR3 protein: CASRFSSYNEQFF. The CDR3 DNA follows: TGTGCCAGCCGCTTTAGCTCCTACAATGAGCAGTTCTTC.

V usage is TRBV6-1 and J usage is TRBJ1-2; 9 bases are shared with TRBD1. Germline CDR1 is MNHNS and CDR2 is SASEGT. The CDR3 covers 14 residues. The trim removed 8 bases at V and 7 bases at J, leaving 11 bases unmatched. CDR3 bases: TGTGCCAGCTCCATTCCGGGACAGGGCAGTGGCTACACCTTC. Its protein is CASSIPGQGSGYTF.

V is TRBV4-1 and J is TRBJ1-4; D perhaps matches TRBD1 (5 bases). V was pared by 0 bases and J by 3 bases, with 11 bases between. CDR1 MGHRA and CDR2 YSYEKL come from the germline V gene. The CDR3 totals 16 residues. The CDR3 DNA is TGCGCCAGCAGCCAAGATCGGGGGACCGCTAATGAAAAACTGTTTTTT. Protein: CASSQDRGTANEKLFF.

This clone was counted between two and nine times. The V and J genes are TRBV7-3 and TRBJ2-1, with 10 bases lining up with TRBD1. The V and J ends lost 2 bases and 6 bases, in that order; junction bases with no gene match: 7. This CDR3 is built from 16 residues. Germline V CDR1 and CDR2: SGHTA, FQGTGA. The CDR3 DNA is TGTGCCAGCAGCTTAGGGACAGGGGAAGTTAGCAATGAGCAGTTCTTC. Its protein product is CASSLGTGEVSNEQFF.

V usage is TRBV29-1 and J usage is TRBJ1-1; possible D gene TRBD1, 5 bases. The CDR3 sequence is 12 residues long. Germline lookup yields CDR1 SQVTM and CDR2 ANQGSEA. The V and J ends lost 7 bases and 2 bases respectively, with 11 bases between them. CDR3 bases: TGCAGCGCTGATGGGACTAACACTGAAGCTTTCTTT. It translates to CSADGTNTEAFF.

CDR3 amino acids: CSVVQGSPYEQYF. DNA for the CDR3: TGCAGCGTTGTACAGGGGAGTCCCTACGAGCAGTACTTC. This chain uses TRBV29-1 with TRBJ2-7; 7 bases line up with TRBD1. Germline V gene data show CDR1 as SQVTM and CDR2 as ANQGSEA. The CDR3 extends over 13 amino acids. The V and J ends lost 4 bases and 2 bases, in that order; junction bases with no gene match: 5.

The CDR3 is CASSLGHRGTSTDTQYF. CDR3 DNA sequence: TGTGCCAGCAGCTTAGGGCACAGGGGGACCAGCACAGATACGCAGTATTTT. V is TRBV7-3 and J is TRBJ2-3, with 8 bases matching TRBD1. V was clipped by 2 bases and J by 0 bases; unmatched bases: 7. Per the germline V gene, CDR1 is SGHTA and CDR2 is FQGTGA. The CDR3 has 17 residues.

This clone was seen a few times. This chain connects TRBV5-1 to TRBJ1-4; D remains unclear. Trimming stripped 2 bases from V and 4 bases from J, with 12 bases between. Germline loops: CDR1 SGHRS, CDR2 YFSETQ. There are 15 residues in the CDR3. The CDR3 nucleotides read TGCGCCAGCAGCTTAGTATCCCGGGGTAATGAAAAACTGTTTTTT. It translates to CASSLVSRGNEKLFF.